This TCR beta chain is from a study of early T cells in non-severe SARS-CoV-2 infection. About the study: Sequencing used unsorted whole-blood bulk RNA, so chains lack pairing. Whole-study results and caveats: A preference for anti-spike CD8 responses marked VDJdb matching, which missed private and CD4 specificities.

This clonotype was seen at least ten times. The antigen remains undetermined. Germline V gene sequence: CDR1 SGHTA, CDR2 FQGNSA. The CDR3 sequence is 15 residues long. MiXCR, applied by TCRdb to the 5' RACE reads, yields one record per CDR3 protein. In the table there are about 64,000 distinct CDR3 sequences, less than 9.5% of which are singletons. J is TRBJ1-5 and V is TRBV7-2; TRBD1 agrees at 10 bases. The J call may be in error: the DNA end matches TRBJ2-3 better. This TCR derives from an adult who was a healthcare worker with PCR-confirmed SARS-CoV-2 infection or an uninfected control (not recorded which). The sample was whole blood, taken at baseline. The CDR3 here is CASSMTGGGYQPQYF. CDR3 nucleotide sequence: TGTGCCAGCAGCATGACAGGGGGCGGGTATCAGCCCCAGTATTTT.